This T cell receptor beta chain stems from a study of T cells in Graves' hyperthyroidism and ophthalmopathy. At the level of the study: The blood sample was taken at first diagnosis, before treatment began.

The study, taken as a whole, reports: Ophthalmopathy stood apart from stable hyperthyroidism in a 13 V-J model.

This clonotype was detected a few times. What it binds is not known. TCR beta CDR3 regions were amplified from RNA. Using the HTBI primer set, a first-round RT-PCR was run on the TCR CDR3. TCRdb used MiXCR to reprocess the multiplex PCR reads, holding one entry per CDR3 protein. The sample has fewer than 300,000 distinct CDR3 sequences, 13% to 15% seen once. From germline, CDR1 is LNHDA and CDR2 SQIVND (reference sequence). This CDR3 comprises 18 residues. V gave up 5 bases and J gave up 1 base; unmatched junction bases: 9. Sample: blood. The V call is TRBV19, the J call TRBJ2-1; 12 bases match TRBD2. This clonotype was sampled from a woman in her forties or fifties with Graves' hyperthyroidism that later progressed to Graves' ophthalmopathy. Here the CDR3 reads CASSADGLAGRSYNEQFF. CDR3 coding DNA: TGTGCCAGTAGTGCGGATGGACTAGCGGGAAGATCCTACAATGAGCAGTTCTTC.